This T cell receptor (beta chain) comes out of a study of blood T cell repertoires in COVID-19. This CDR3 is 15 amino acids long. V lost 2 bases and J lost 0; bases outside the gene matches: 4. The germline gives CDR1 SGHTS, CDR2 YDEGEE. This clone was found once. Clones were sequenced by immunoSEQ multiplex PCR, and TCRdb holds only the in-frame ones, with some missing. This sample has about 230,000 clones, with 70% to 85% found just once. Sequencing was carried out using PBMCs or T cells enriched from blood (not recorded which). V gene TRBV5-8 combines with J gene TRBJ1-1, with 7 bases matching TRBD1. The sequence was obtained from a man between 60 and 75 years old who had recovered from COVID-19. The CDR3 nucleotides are TGTGCCAGCAGCTTCTTGGGACAGATGAACACTGAAGCTTTCTTT. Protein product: CASSFLGQMNTEAFF.